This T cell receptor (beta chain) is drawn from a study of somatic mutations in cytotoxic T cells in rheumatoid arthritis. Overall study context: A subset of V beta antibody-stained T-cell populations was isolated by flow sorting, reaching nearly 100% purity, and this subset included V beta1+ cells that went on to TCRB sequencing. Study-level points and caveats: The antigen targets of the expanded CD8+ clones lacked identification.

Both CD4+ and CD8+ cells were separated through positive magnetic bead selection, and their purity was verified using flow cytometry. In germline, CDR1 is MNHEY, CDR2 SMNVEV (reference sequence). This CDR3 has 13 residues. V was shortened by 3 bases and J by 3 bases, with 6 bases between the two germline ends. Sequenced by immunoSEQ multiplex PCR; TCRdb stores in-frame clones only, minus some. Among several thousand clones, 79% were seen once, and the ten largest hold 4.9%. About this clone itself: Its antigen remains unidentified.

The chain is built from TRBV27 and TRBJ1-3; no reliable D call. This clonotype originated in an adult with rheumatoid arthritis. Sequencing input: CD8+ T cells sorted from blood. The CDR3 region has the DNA TGTGCCAGCAGTTTGTCGGGTGGAAACACCATATATTTT. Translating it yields CASSLSGGNTIYF.